This T cell receptor (beta chain) was observed in a study of technical replicates of blood from a handful of donors. Germline V gene data show CDR1 as SEHNR and CDR2 as FQNEAQ (reference sequence). V dropped 1 base and J dropped 7; count of bases not matched to a gene: 9. The CDR3 sequence is 15 residues long. Data came from immunoSEQ multiplex PCR; TCRdb stores just in-frame clones and leaves some out. The repertoire holds some 74,000 clones, with over 75% as singletons. Sequences were obtained from T cells isolated from PBMCs. The V and J genes are TRBV7-9 and TRBJ1-2; 7 nucleotides line up with TRBD1. The sequence derives from a human donor in good health. The CDR3 region is CASSLGQGAASGYTF. CDR3 in DNA: TGTGCCAGCAGCTTAGGACAGGGTGCGGCAAGTGGCTACACCTTC.